A single sample is the source of the 22 T cell receptor beta chains below, sequenced in a study of blood T cell repertoires in COVID-19. Produced via immunoSEQ multiplex PCR; TCRdb's table is partial and in-frame only. The repertoire consists of hundreds of thousands of clones, with nearly 90% occurring once and the leading ten covering about 8.4%. The sequenced material came from PBMCs or T cells enriched from blood (not recorded which). The source of these receptors is a woman under 40 who had recovered from COVID-19.

The chain couples TRBV13 to TRBJ1-2, with 9 bases identical to TRBD1. The CDR3 totals 15 residues. J was trimmed by 4 bases and V by 5 bases; bases with no gene match: 8. Germline CDR1 PRHDT, CDR2 FYEKMQ (reference sequence). The CDR3 reads CASSPGTGLSYGYTF. For the CDR3, the DNA is TGTGCCAGCAGCCCAGGGACAGGGCTAAGCTATGGCTACACCTTC.

The chain couples TRBV19 to TRBJ2-5; 12 bases match TRBD2. Germline lookup yields CDR1 LNHDA and CDR2 SQIVND (reference sequence). The CDR3 loop spans 16 amino acids. The ends lost 5 bases at V and 5 bases at J; junction bases unmatched: 9. In nucleotides, the CDR3 is TGTGCCAGTAGTCTGACGACTAGCGGGGGTTCGGAGACCCAGTACTTC. It is translated as CASSLTTSGGSETQYF.

The chain joins TRBV11-1 to TRBJ2-3, with 7 positions matching TRBD1. Germline V CDR1 and CDR2: SGHAT, FQDESV (reference sequence). With 5 bases clipped from V and 6 bases from J, the junction kept 8 bases outside the gene matches. This CDR3 region has 14 residues. The CDR3 DNA reads as TGTGCCAGCAGCCCCGGGACAGTATTCGATACGCAGTATTTT. Amino acid sequence: CASSPGTVFDTQYF. Full variable domain (missing parts from reference TRBV11-1 and TRBJ2-3): EAEVAQSPRYKITEKSQAVAFWCDPISGHATLYWYRQILGQGPELLVQFQDESVVDDSQLPKDRFSAERLKGVDSTLKIQPAELGDSAMYLCASSPGTVFDTQYFGPGTRLTVL.

This chain connects TRBV6-5 to TRBJ1-2; unclear D gene. V was pared by 0 bases and J by 4 bases, with 12 bases between. CDR1 is MNHEY, CDR2 SVGAGI, per germline. The CDR3 is 15 amino acids. In nucleotides, the CDR3 is TGTGCCAGCAGTTACTCGAGGTCGGCAGTCTATGGCTACACCTTC. Its protein is CASSYSRSAVYGYTF.

This clone was recorded only once. The genes are TRBV7-8 and TRBJ1-6; 8 nucleotides match TRBD1. V dropped 5 bases and J dropped 0; count of bases not matched to a gene: 9. Germline CDR1 is SGHVS and CDR2 is FQNEAQ. This CDR3 spans 18 amino acids. For the CDR3, the DNA is TGTGCCAGCAGCCGTACTCAGGGGGCGGGCTCCTATAATTCACCCCTCCACTTT. Amino acids: CASSRTQGAGSYNSPLHF.

The table lists this clone with a count of one. The CDR3 reads CASSSGLAGRSYEQYF. CDR3 in DNA: TGTGCCAGCAGCTCGGGACTAGCGGGCCGCTCCTACGAGCAGTACTTC. The chain employs TRBV5-4 and TRBJ2-7, with 12 nucleotides matching TRBD2. The CDR3 is 16 residues long. Germline V gives CDR1 SGHNT, CDR2 YYREEE (reference sequence). After removal of 3 bases from V and 0 bases from J, the junction contained 4 bases not matched to a gene.

The CDR3: CASSLGSRDRVTEAFF. DNA of the CDR3: TGTGCCAGCAGCTTAGGAAGCCGGGACAGGGTAACTGAAGCTTTCTTT. The gene calls are TRBV7-9 and TRBJ1-1; 9 bases map to TRBD1. The CDR3 sequence is 16 residues long. Trimming at V came to 1 base and at J to 5 bases, leaving 8 bases not matched to a gene. Germline V gene sequence: CDR1 SEHNR, CDR2 FQNEAQ (reference sequence).

The gene calls are TRBV18 and TRBJ2-7, with D perhaps matching TRBD2 (6 bases). The CDR3 runs 12 residues. The germline V and J ends were trimmed by 5 bases and 11 bases, with 16 bases remaining between them. In germline, CDR1 is KGHSH, CDR2 LQKENI. CDR3 nucleotides: TGTGCCAGCTCAGAATCGGCGGGACCGAAGTACTTC. Translated, it gives CASSESAGPKYF.

The chain has TRBV7-2 and TRBJ2-7, with 13 nucleotides matching TRBD2. The CDR3 covers 18 residues. CDR1 and CDR2 (germline): SGHTA, FQGNSA. With V trimmed by 4 bases and J by 1 base, 10 bases remained unmatched. Written as DNA, the CDR3 is TGTGCCAGCAGCTCCCGGACTAGCGGGAGTACATTTTCCTACGAGCAGTACTTC. Translation gives CASSSRTSGSTFSYEQYF. The full variable domain, completed using reference TRBV7-2 and TRBJ2-7, is GAGVSQSPSNKVTEKGKDVELRCDPISGHTALYWYRQSLGQGLEFLIYFQGNSAPDKSGLPSDRFSAERTGGSVSTLTIQRTQQEDSAVYLCASSSRTSGSTFSYEQYFGPGTRLTVT.

This chain joins TRBV18 and TRBJ2-5, with TRBD2 matching over 9 bases. CDR1 and CDR2 from the germline V gene are KGHSH and LQKENI. The CDR3 runs to 16 residues. V gave up 3 bases and J gave up 3 bases; unmatched junction bases: 8. DNA for the CDR3: TGTGCCAGCTCACCCAGAAGACTAGCGGATAAAGAGACCCAGTACTTC. Residues: CASSPRRLADKETQYF.

This chain connects TRBV5-1 to TRBJ2-1; the match to TRBD2 covers 10 bases. The J segment lost 0 bases and the V segment lost 0 bases, leaving 6 bases of the junction unmatched. The CDR3 length is 18 residues. CDR1 SGHRS and CDR2 YFSETQ come from the germline V gene. The CDR3 DNA sequence: TGCGCCAGCAGCTTGGAGAGCGGGAGGGGAAGCTCCTACAATGAGCAGTTCTTC. Its translation: CASSLESGRGSSYNEQFF.

This clone was found a few times. V and J are TRBV14 and TRBJ2-5; D perhaps matches TRBD1 (5 bases). V lost 6 bases, J lost 4 bases, and 15 bases lay in between. The CDR3 is 14 amino acids. Germline loops: CDR1 SGHDN, CDR2 FVKESK. The CDR3 reads CASRKNLGAETQYF. The CDR3 nucleotides are TGTGCCAGCAGAAAAAATCTAGGGGCAGAGACCCAGTACTTC.

The chain employs TRBV7-2 and TRBJ1-5; D gene ambiguous. V was shortened by 2 bases and J by 7 bases, with 6 bases between the two germline ends. From germline, CDR1 is SGHTA and CDR2 FQGNSA. This CDR3 is built from 12 residues. CDR3 sequence (DNA): TGTGCCAGCAGCTTAAGAGGACAGCCCCAGCATTTT. Its protein is CASSLRGQPQHF.

The chain uses TRBV7-3 and TRBJ2-5; tentative D call: TRBD2 (5 bases). Germline CDR1 reads SGHTA; CDR2 reads FQGTGA. V lost 5 bases to trimming and J lost 5 bases, with 18 bases between them. The CDR3 loop spans 15 amino acids. CDR3 sequence (DNA): TGTGCCAGCAGCCCCCAAAACCGGGGTTGGGAGACCCAGTACTTC. It yields the protein CASSPQNRGWETQYF.

This chain's CDR3 is CASRAGDSGTDTQYF. Here the CDR3 DNA reads TGTGCCAGCAGGGCTGGCGATAGCGGCACAGATACGCAGTATTTT. The rearrangement uses TRBV6-4 and TRBJ2-3, with D maybe TRBD2 (5 bases). From germline, CDR1 is MRHNA and CDR2 SNTAGT. V gave up 6 bases and J gave up 1 base, with 14 bases separating them. This CDR3 has 15 amino acids.

The chain links TRBV7-6 to TRBJ2-7; tentatively, D is TRBD2 (6 bases). The germline gives CDR1 SGHVS, CDR2 FNYEAQ. Trimming shortened V by 1 base and J by 8 bases, and 30 bases separated the two germline ends. This CDR3 spans 19 amino acids. CDR3 sequence reads: CASSLDSLAGSLTSAKQYF. CDR3 in DNA: TGTGCCAGCAGCTTAGACAGTCTAGCCGGGAGTTTAACCTCGGCTAAGCAGTACTTC.

This clone appeared a single time. The chain links TRBV7-3 to TRBJ1-1; maybe TRBD1 (5 bases). V lost 4 bases, J lost 1 base, and 16 bases lay in between. The germline CDR1 and CDR2 sequences are SGHTA and FQGTGA. The CDR3 has 16 residues. The CDR3 DNA follows: TGTGCCAGCAGCTCTAGGGGAGGCAGGGCGAACACTGAAGCTTTCTTT. Its protein product is CASSSRGGRANTEAFF.

V is TRBV6-5 and J is TRBJ1-2; no firm D call. The CDR3 has 15 amino acids. Germline V gives CDR1 MNHEY, CDR2 SVGAGI. V lost 0 bases and J 3 bases, leaving 11 bases between the germline ends. Here the CDR3 reads CASSYSLAAHYGYTF. The CDR3 region has the DNA TGTGCCAGCAGTTACTCGCTGGCGGCCCACTATGGCTACACCTTC.

V gene TRBV2 combines with J gene TRBJ2-2; TRBD1 agrees at 8 bases. Germline values: CDR1 SNHLY, CDR2 FYNNEI. The CDR3 sequence is 15 residues long. Trimming took 8 bases from V and 5 from J; bases not matched to a gene: 10. The CDR3 nucleotides are TGTGCCAGCGGAGGACAGGGTTTCGGGACCGGGGAGCTGTTTTTT. Its protein product is CASGGQGFGTGELFF.

This clone was counted a single time. Other nucleotide sequences in the sample specify the same CDR3. The chain employs TRBV25-1 and TRBJ2-3; possibly TRBD2 for D (5 bases). CDR3 size: 13 residues. Germline lookup yields CDR1 MGHDK and CDR2 SYGVNS. The V and J ends lost 1 base and 3 bases respectively, with 5 bases between them. The CDR3 sequence: CASSESGTDTQYF. CDR3 DNA: TGTGCCAGCAGTGAATCGGGGACAGATACGCAGTATTTT.

The chain has TRBV18 and TRBJ1-4, with 7 bases aligning to TRBD1. Per germline, CDR1 KGHSH and CDR2 LQKENI. J was trimmed by 4 bases and V by 6 bases; bases with no gene match: 14. The CDR3 runs to 17 residues. The CDR3: CASSPRDRTLLNEKLFF. The CDR3 region has the DNA TGTGCCAGCTCTCCGCGGGACAGAACACTTCTTAATGAAAAACTGTTTTTT.

V gene TRBV6-6 combines with J gene TRBJ2-1; 8 bases agree with TRBD2. There are 11 residues in the CDR3. The V gene end was trimmed by 7 bases and the J gene end by 14 bases; junction bases not matched to a gene: 7. CDR1 is MNHNY and CDR2 is SVGAGI in the germline V gene (reference sequence). Here the CDR3 reads CASMSGRGEFF. DNA of the CDR3: TGTGCCAGCATGAGCGGGAGAGGGGAGTTCTTC.